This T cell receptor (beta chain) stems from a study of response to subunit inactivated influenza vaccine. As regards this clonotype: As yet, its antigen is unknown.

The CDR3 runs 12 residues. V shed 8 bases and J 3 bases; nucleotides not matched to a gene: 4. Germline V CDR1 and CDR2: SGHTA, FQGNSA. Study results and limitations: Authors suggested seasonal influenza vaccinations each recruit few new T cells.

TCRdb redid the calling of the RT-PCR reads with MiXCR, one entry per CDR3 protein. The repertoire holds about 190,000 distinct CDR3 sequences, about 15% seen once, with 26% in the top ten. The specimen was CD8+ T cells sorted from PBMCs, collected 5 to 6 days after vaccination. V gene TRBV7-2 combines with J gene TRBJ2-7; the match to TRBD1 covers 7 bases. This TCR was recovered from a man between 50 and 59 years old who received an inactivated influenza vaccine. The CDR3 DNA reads TGTGCCAGCCGGGACAGTCTCTACGAGCAGTACTTC. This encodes CASRDSLYEQYF.